Below are 8 T cell receptor beta chains sequenced from a single sample in a study of blood T cell repertoires in COVID-19. TCRdb's copy holds only in-frame clones and misses some; the assay was immunoSEQ multiplex PCR. Of under 200,000 clones in the sample, approximately 80% were seen once. Source material: peripheral blood. The receptors were sampled from a woman older than 75 with active or convalescent COVID-19.

The V gene is TRBV29-1, the J gene TRBJ1-4, with 7 bases aligning to TRBD1. CDR1 is SQVTM and CDR2 is ANQGSEA in the germline V gene. The CDR3 covers 13 residues. V was clipped by 8 bases and J by 4 bases; unmatched bases: 7. The CDR3 loop is CSFRDRYNEKLFF. The DNA of the CDR3 is TGCAGCTTCAGGGACAGATATAATGAAAAACTGTTTTTT.

The chain joins TRBV7-2 to TRBJ2-3; weak D call: TRBD2 (6 bases). CDR1 and CDR2 (germline): SGHTA, FQGNSA. V dropped 0 bases and J dropped 2 bases, with 9 bases sitting between them. CDR3 length: 15 amino acids. Written as DNA, the CDR3 is TGTGCCAGCAGCTTAGCTACGGGGGACACAGATACGCAGTATTTT. It encodes CASSLATGDTDTQYF.

This clone has more than one count but fewer than ten. The chain couples TRBV3-1 (or the pseudogene TRBV3-2) to TRBJ2-3, with 15 bases that match TRBD2. The CDR3 extends over 14 amino acids. The V and J ends lost 8 bases and 6 bases, in that order; junction bases with no gene match: 3. Germline CDR1 and CDR2: LGHDT and YNNKEL (reference sequence). The CDR3 coding sequence is TGTGCCAGCCGGACTAGCGGGGGGGCGGATACGCAGTATTTT. Translation: CASRTSGGADTQYF.

The chain uses TRBV5-1 and TRBJ2-4, with 12 bases identical to TRBD1. This CDR3 region has 14 residues. V lost 3 bases, J lost 8 bases, and 3 bases stayed unmatched. CDR1 is SGHRS and CDR2 is YFSETQ in the germline V gene. CDR3 sequence: CASSSGQGAYIQYF. DNA for the CDR3: TGCGCCAGCAGCTCGGGACAGGGGGCTTACATTCAGTACTTC.

The gene calls are TRBV4-1 and TRBJ1-5; unclear D gene. The CDR3 loop spans 14 amino acids. V lost 3 bases to trimming and J lost 2 bases, with 8 bases between them. The germline V gene has CDR1 MGHRA and CDR2 YSYEKL. The CDR3 protein is CASSHPGGNQPQHF. In DNA form, the CDR3 reads TGCGCCAGCAGCCATCCCGGGGGCAATCAGCCCCAGCATTTT.

V gene TRBV7-2 combines with J gene TRBJ2-5; 8 nucleotides align to TRBD2. This CDR3 region has 18 residues. Per the germline V gene, CDR1 is SGHTA and CDR2 is FQGNSA. V lost 3 bases to trimming and J lost 1 base; unmatched junction nucleotides: 13. This chain's CDR3 is CASSFAPRLTSGQETQYF. The CDR3 DNA reads TGTGCCAGCAGCTTTGCCCCCCGCCTCACTAGCGGCCAAGAGACCCAGTACTTC. Looking up the rest from reference TRBV7-2 and TRBJ2-5 gives the full variable domain: GAGVSQSPSNKVTEKGKDVELRCDPISGHTALYWYRQSLGQGLEFLIYFQGNSAPDKSGLPSDRFSAERTGGSVSTLTIQRTQQEDSAVYLCASSFAPRLTSGQETQYFGPGTRLLVL.

The chain links TRBV18 to TRBJ2-2; D not certain. CDR1 KGHSH and CDR2 LQKENI come from the germline V gene. The CDR3 length is 14 residues. With 3 bases removed from V and 8 bases from J, the gap between germline ends came to 13 bases. The CDR3 spells CASSPPPGRGELFF. For the CDR3, the DNA is TGTGCCAGCTCACCCCCCCCTGGGCGAGGGGAGCTGTTTTTT. Combining the CDR3 with reference TRBV18 and TRBJ2-2 gives the whole variable domain NAGVMQNPRHLVRRRGQEARLRCSPMKGHSHVYWYRQLPEEGLKFMVYLQKENIIDESGMPKERFSAEFPKEGPSILRIQQVVRGDSAAYFCASSPPPGRGELFFGEGSRLTVL.

J is TRBJ1-2 and V is TRBV5-1; no clear D. The CDR3 is made up of 14 amino acids. The germline CDR1 and CDR2 sequences are SGHRS and YFSETQ. Deletions cut 1 base from V and 0 bases from J, with 7 bases between. The CDR3 spells CASSLRQANYGYTF. CDR3 nucleotides: TGCGCCAGCAGCTTGCGGCAGGCTAACTATGGCTACACCTTC.